A selection of T cell receptor beta chains follows, all from one sample in a study of T-cell memory formation after mild COVID-19. Via MiXCR, TCRdb re-called the 5' RACE reads, giving one row per CDR3 protein. Of about 150,000 distinct CDR3 sequences in the sample, 10% to 15% were seen once. The sample was PBMCs or a T cell subset sorted from them (not recorded which). The receptors here all came from a man aged 18 to 29 who had mild COVID-19 (a few samples of this study predate the infection). Cell type and time point are not known. CDR3s include the opening cysteine and the closing phenylalanine or tryptophan. The D gene is left open where the match is weak. Size tells how often a clone was seen (once, few, many) or the class of an expanded clone, and some rows leave it out.

J gene	V gene	clone size	D gene	CDR3 DNA	CDR3 protein
TRBJ2-3	TRBV15	many	TRBD2	TGTGCCACCAGCAGAGACTTAGCGGGGGTCACAGATACGCAGTATTTT	CATSRDLAGVTDTQYF
TRBJ1-1	TRBV4-2	few	-	TGTGCCAGCAGCCCTAGGGCGGGGGGCAACACTGAAGCTTTCTTT	CASSPRAGGNTEAFF
TRBJ1-5	TRBV7-2	-	-	TGTGCCAGCAGCTCAAGGGGATATAGCAATCAGCCCCAGCATTTT	CASSSRGYSNQPQHF
TRBJ1-2	TRBV3-1	few	TRBD1	TGTGCCAGCAGCCTCTCCCTGGACAGGGGCTACACCTTC	CASSLSLDRGYTF
TRBJ2-7	TRBV12-3/TRBV12-4	few	TRBD1	TGTGCCAGCAGTCCAAGGCCGGGACAGGGGCGGGACGAGCAGTACTTC	CASSPRPGQGRDEQYF
TRBJ1-2	TRBV5-1	-	TRBD1	TGCGCCAGCAGCATCGGACAGGCGTTCGATGGCTACACCTTC	CASSIGQAFDGYTF
TRBJ2-7	TRBV3-1	few	TRBD1	TGTGCCAGCAGCCAACTAGGGACAGGGGCCTACGAGCAGTACTTC	CASSQLGTGAYEQYF
TRBJ2-3	TRBV9	few	TRBD2	TGTGCCAGCAGCGTACCTAGCGGGACAGATACGCAGTATTTT	CASSVPSGTDTQYF
TRBJ2-5	TRBV20-1	-	-	TGCAGTGCTAGGCTACAGGGCCTGAGGGAGACCCAGTACTTC	CSARLQGLRETQYF
TRBJ2-2	TRBV6-5	few	-	TGTGCCAGCAGTTTACCACAGGGTCGGTCCACCGGGGAGCTGTTTTTT	CASSLPQGRSTGELFF
TRBJ1-4	TRBV28	few	-	TGTGCCAGCAGTTCGCTCGGGGCAGGGAGTCATGAAAAACTGTTTTTT	CASSSLGAGSHEKLFF
TRBJ1-2	TRBV2	-	TRBD1	TGTGACAGGAGGGACAGGGCCTCCTCTCTCTATGGCTACACCTTC	CDRRDRASSLYGYTF
TRBJ1-2	TRBV7-2	-	-	TGTGCCAGCAGCTTTAGGTGGACCCATGGCTACACCTTC	CASSFRWTHGYTF
TRBJ1-1	TRBV27	-	-	TGTGCCAGCCTCCAGACGGGGAGGAACACTGAAGCTTTCTTT	CASLQTGRNTEAFF
TRBJ1-5	TRBV11-2	-	-	TGTGCCAGCAGCCCCCTCCCCGATCAGCCCCAGCATTTT	CASSPLPDQPQHF
TRBJ1-2	TRBV12-3/TRBV12-4	-	-	TGTGCCAGCAGTTTAGGGCCGTACCCATATGGCTACACCTTC	CASSLGPYPYGYTF
TRBJ1-4	TRBV2	few	-	TGTGCCAGCATGAAGGACGGAGGAGATAATGAAAAACTGTTTTTT	CASMKDGGDNEKLFF
TRBJ2-5	TRBV18	few	-	TGTGCCAGCTCCGCCGGCAGCCAAGAGACCCAGTACTTC	CASSAGSQETQYF
TRBJ2-7	TRBV12-3/TRBV12-4	many	TRBD1	TGTGCCAGCAGTTTGGGTGGCTCTCCCGGACAGGGGAACTTC	CASSLGGSPGQGNF
TRBJ2-4	TRBV12-3/TRBV12-4	few	-	TGTGCCAGCAGTTATGGGGGGTCGAAAAACATTCAGTACTTC	CASSYGGSKNIQYF
TRBJ2-5	TRBV5-4	few	TRBD1	TGTGCCAGCAGATCAAGGACAGGGGGGCAAGAGACCCAGTACTTC	CASRSRTGGQETQYF
TRBJ1-3	TRBV7-2	many	-	TGTGCCAGCAGCTTAGACCGAAACACCATATATTTT	CASSLDRNTIYF
TRBJ2-2	TRBV7-2	-	-	TGTGCCAGCAGCTCCCTACTGGACGGACTTATCACCGGGGAGCTGTTTTTT	CASSSLLDGLITGELFF
TRBJ1-5	TRBV20-1	-	-	TGCAGTGCTACCCTTCGTCGGGGGGCTGTGGGTCAGCCCCAGCATTTT	CSATLRRGAVGQPQHF
TRBJ2-3	TRBV5-5	few	-	TGTGCCAGCAGCTCAGGGTTTCCAGATACGCAGTATTTT	CASSSGFPDTQYF
TRBJ2-3	TRBV12-3/TRBV12-4	many	TRBD1	TGTGCCACGGACAGGGGACGGACGCAGTATTTT	CATDRGRTQYF
TRBJ1-4	TRBV7-9	few	-	TGTGCCAGCAGCCCCGGAAGAGGTCAGGAGAGGGAAAAACTGTTTTTT	CASSPGRGQEREKLFF
TRBJ1-5	TRBV7-2	-	-	TGTGCCAGAAGCCCGGGCAATAATCAGCCCCAGCATTTT	CARSPGNNQPQHF
TRBJ2-3	TRBV9	few	-	TGTGCCAGCGGAGAAGATACGCAGTATTTT	CASGEDTQYF
TRBJ2-6	TRBV5-1	many	-	TGCGCCAGCAGCAGGACAGCCGCTAAGGTGCTGGGGGCCAACGTCCTGACTTTC	CASSRTAAKVLGANVLTF
TRBJ2-3	TRBV18	-	-	TGTGCCAGCTCTCAGGGTCGCGGTGATACGCAGTATTTT	CASSQGRGDTQYF
TRBJ2-5	TRBV29-1	-	TRBD2	TGCAGCGGTAGCGGGGGGGTAGGCGAGACCCAGTACTTC	CSGSGGVGETQYF
TRBJ2-1	TRBV10-1	-	-	TGCGCCAGCAGTGAGACCCAGGGGGGGTACAATGAGCAGTTCTTC	CASSETQGGYNEQFF
TRBJ2-5	TRBV20-1	-	TRBD1	TGCAGTGCTAGACCCGGACAGGGGGAGACCCAGTACTTC	CSARPGQGETQYF
TRBJ2-1	TRBV27	-	TRBD1	TGTGCCAGCAGCCGAAGGACAGGGCGAAGCTCCTACAATGAGCAGTTCTTC	CASSRRTGRSSYNEQFF
TRBJ1-1	TRBV18	-	-	TGTGCCAGCTCACCGCGACAGGTGGGGAACACTGAAGCTTTCTTT	CASSPRQVGNTEAFF
TRBJ2-7	TRBV18	-	-	TGTGCCAGCTCACCACCCTCAGGCAGGGAAAAAGGCGAGCAGTACTTC	CASSPPSGREKGEQYF
TRBJ2-7	TRBV7-8	-	-	TGTGCCAGCAGCTTCGAGTACGAGCAGTACTTC	CASSFEYEQYF
TRBJ2-4	TRBV28	many	-	TGTGCCAGCAGAAACCCGGGTGCCAAAAACATTCAGTACTTC	CASRNPGAKNIQYF
TRBJ2-5	TRBV5-1	many	TRBD1	TGCGCCAGCAGCTTCCCAGGGGGAGAGACCCAGTACTTC	CASSFPGGETQYF
TRBJ2-1	TRBV3-1	many	-	TGTGCCAGCAGCCAAGGGGGCAGCTACAATGAGCAGTTCTTC	CASSQGGSYNEQFF
TRBJ2-5	TRBV20-1	-	TRBD2	TGCAGTGCTACGTGGACTAGCGCAGAGACCCAGTACTTC	CSATWTSAETQYF
TRBJ1-1	TRBV10-3	few	-	TGTGCCATCGGTAGGGGTGGTACTGAAGCTTTCTTT	CAIGRGGTEAFF
TRBJ1-5	TRBV15	many	-	TGTGCCACCAGCAGAGATACACGGAGCAATCAGCCCCAGCATTTT	CATSRDTRSNQPQHF
TRBJ1-2	TRBV19	few	TRBD1	TGTGCCAGTAGTACCGGACAGGGAGATGGCTACACCTTC	CASSTGQGDGYTF
TRBJ1-1	TRBV5-1	many	TRBD1	TGCGCCAGCAGCTCACAGGGGGCGCGGGGTACTGAAGCTTTCTTT	CASSSQGARGTEAFF
TRBJ2-5	TRBV20-1	many	-	TGCAGTGCGGACAGCCAGTTTCTTGGGACCCAGTACTTC	CSADSQFLGTQYF
TRBJ2-5	TRBV28	-	-	TGTGCCAGCAGTTTCGGTGGTAGCCTTTCTCAAGAGACCCAGTACTTC	CASSFGGSLSQETQYF
TRBJ1-6	TRBV20-1	few	-	TGCAGTGCTAGAGATGGGTGGGGGAACTCACCCCTCCACTTT	CSARDGWGNSPLHF
TRBJ2-1	TRBV11-2	few	-	TGTGCCAGCAGCTTAGACCAGCCACCCTACAATGAGCAGTTCTTC	CASSLDQPPYNEQFF
TRBJ2-1	TRBV29-1	-	TRBD1	TGCAGCGTCCAAACCGGGACAGGGTTACGTGGGTCCTACAATGAGCAGTTCTTC	CSVQTGTGLRGSYNEQFF
TRBJ2-1	TRBV5-1	-	-	TGCGCCAGCAGCTCTCCCAGTACAGCGGAGGAGCAGTTCTTC	CASSSPSTAEEQFF
TRBJ2-3	TRBV5-1	few	-	TGCGCCAGCAGCTCCGGGACGGACACAGATACGCAGTATTTT	CASSSGTDTDTQYF
TRBJ2-2	TRBV5-1	few	-	TGCGCCAGCAGCGATCAGGGCGCCGGGGAGCTGTTTTTT	CASSDQGAGELFF
TRBJ1-5	TRBV5-6	few	TRBD1	TGTGCCAGCAGCTTGGCGACGGGACAGGGGAGAAAGCCCCAGCATTTT	CASSLATGQGRKPQHF
TRBJ2-5	TRBV6-6	-	-	TGTGCCAGCAGTGTCCCGGGACTTAAAGAGACCCAGTACTTC	CASSVPGLKETQYF
TRBJ2-5	TRBV6-5	-	-	TGTGCCAGCAGTTACTCGACCCACACTGCTCAAGAGACCCAGTACTTC	CASSYSTHTAQETQYF